The 30 T cell receptor beta chains below come from one sample, sequenced in a study of T cell changes during pregnancy in multiple sclerosis. Profiled with immunoSEQ multiplex PCR; TCRdb holds only in-frame clones, not every one. This sample has 78,000 or so clones; 80% to 95% occur once, and the top ten carry about 0.45%. The sequencing here drew on CD4+ T cells from peripheral blood mononuclear cells, taken before pregnancy. These receptors originate from a female donor with multiple sclerosis, enrolled in a pregnancy study.

Here the CDR3 DNA reads TGTGCCTGGGACAGGTCTGGAAACACCATATATTTT. Translating it yields CAWDRSGNTIYF. The chain is built from TRBV30 and TRBJ1-3, with a weak D call TRBD1 (6 bases). Trimming left V 5 bases short and J 1 base short, with 6 bases between. The CDR3 is 12 residues long. CDR1 and CDR2 from the germline V gene are GTSNPN and SVGIG (reference sequence).

The chain carries TRBV5-4 and TRBJ2-1; D is unresolved. CDR3 length: 13 amino acids. CDR1 is SGHNT and CDR2 is YYREEE in the germline V gene (reference sequence). V lost 4 bases, J lost 6 bases, and 11 bases lay in between. CDR3 DNA sequence: TGTGCCAGCAGCCTAATCGGTGGCAATGAGCAGTTCTTC. Its protein is CASSLIGGNEQFF.

This clone appeared a single time. The chain is built from TRBV18 and TRBJ1-1, with 8 bases identical to TRBD1. V was pared by 2 bases and J by 4 bases, with 6 bases of the junction left unmatched. The CDR3 length is 15 residues. Germline CDR1 is KGHSH and CDR2 is LQKENI. CDR3: CASSPGQGIGTEAFF. CDR3 sequence (DNA): TGTGCCAGCTCACCAGGACAGGGCATTGGCACTGAAGCTTTCTTT.

V and J are TRBV6-1 and TRBJ2-7; 9 positions match TRBD1. This CDR3 contains 15 residues. The V gene end was trimmed by 7 bases and the J gene end by 5 bases; junction bases not matched to a gene: 12. Germline assignment: CDR1 MNHNS and CDR2 SASEGT. The CDR3 bases are TGTGCCAGCATTTCGAAAAGGACAGGGGACCACGAGCAGTACTTC. Translation gives CASISKRTGDHEQYF.

The J gene is TRBJ2-1, the V gene TRBV19, with a tentative D call TRBD2 (5 bases). V was cut by 5 bases and J by 10 bases, with 9 bases left in between. This CDR3 spans 11 amino acids. Germline values: CDR1 LNHDA, CDR2 SQIVND (reference sequence). In DNA, the CDR3 is TGTGCCAGTAGTGGACTCCAAGAGCAGTTCTTC. Translation gives CASSGLQEQFF.

The rearrangement joins TRBV10-2 to TRBJ1-2, with TRBD1 matching 8 bases. Germline values: CDR1 WSHSY, CDR2 SAAADI. J gave up 4 bases and V 3 bases, and 1 base lay outside the gene matches. CDR3 length: 13 residues. The CDR3 loop is CASSDRGPYGYTF. The CDR3 DNA reads TGCGCCAGCAGTGACAGGGGGCCCTATGGCTACACCTTC.

This chain links TRBV19 with TRBJ2-5, with 15 bases identical to TRBD2. Germline V lookup: CDR1 LNHDA, CDR2 SQIVND (reference sequence). The CDR3 covers 19 residues. V shed 5 bases and J 5 bases; nucleotides not matched to a gene: 15. CDR3 residues: CASSGGLAGGQQGWETQYF. DNA of the CDR3: TGTGCCAGTAGTGGGGGACTAGCGGGAGGTCAACAAGGGTGGGAGACCCAGTACTTC.

The chain couples TRBV19 to TRBJ1-3; TRBD1 matches at 9 bases. The germline CDR1 and CDR2 sequences are LNHDA and SQIVND (reference sequence). V trimming: 5 bases; J trimming: 0 bases; junction bases outside the gene matches: 8. The CDR3 is made up of 17 amino acids. This chain's CDR3 is CASSPRTGDFSGNTIYF. In DNA, the CDR3 is TGTGCCAGTAGTCCCAGGACAGGGGACTTCTCTGGAAACACCATATATTTT.

V gene TRBV28 combines with J gene TRBJ2-5, with 11 bases matching TRBD1. The V gene's germline CDR1 is MDHEN and CDR2 SYDVKM. V dropped 5 bases and J dropped 5; count of bases not matched to a gene: 10. The CDR3 is 16 amino acids. The CDR3 sequence: CASSTPRTGGRETQYF. The CDR3 DNA reads TGTGCCAGCAGTACTCCACGGACAGGGGGCCGGGAGACCCAGTACTTC.

This clone has at least ten counts. Distinct nucleotide sequences in the sample also encode this CDR3. V gene TRBV6-5 combines with J gene TRBJ1-5, with D uncertain. V was clipped by 2 bases and J by 0 bases, with 11 bases between them. Germline CDR1 and CDR2: MNHEY and SVGAGI. This CDR3 region has 16 residues. This CDR3 reads CASSYGGRYSNQPQHF. DNA for the CDR3: TGTGCCAGCAGTTACGGAGGGAGGTATAGCAATCAGCCCCAGCATTTT.

The V gene is TRBV28, the J gene TRBJ2-3, with 7 positions matching TRBD1. Germline assignment: CDR1 MDHEN and CDR2 SYDVKM. V was clipped by 5 bases and J by 2 bases; unmatched bases: 4. The length of the CDR3 is 14 residues. Here the CDR3 reads CASSGTDLTDTQYF. The CDR3 DNA reads TGTGCCAGCAGTGGGACAGATCTCACAGATACGCAGTATTTT. The entire variable domain, with the rest obtained from reference TRBV28 and TRBJ2-3, is as follows: DVKVTQSSRYLVKRTGEKVFLECVQDMDHENMFWYRQDPGLGLRLIYFSYDVKMKEKGDIPEGYSVSREKKERFSLILESASTNQTSMYLCASSGTDLTDTQYFGPGTRLTVL.

The chain carries TRBV7-2 and TRBJ1-5; D may be TRBD1 (6 bases). Trimming pared 5 bases from V and 8 bases from J, leaving 19 bases between. The CDR3 extends over 15 amino acids. CDR1 SGHTA and CDR2 FQGNSA come from the germline V gene. CDR3 sequence reads: CASSPGGPRLKPQHF. The CDR3 DNA reads TGTGCCAGCAGCCCGGGGGGGCCCCGGTTGAAGCCCCAGCATTTT.

This clone came up once. V and J are TRBV19 and TRBJ1-1; 7 positions agree with TRBD1. CDR3 length equals 15 residues. Germline CDR1 LNHDA, CDR2 SQIVND (reference sequence). V was clipped by 7 bases and J by 1 base; unmatched bases: 9. The CDR3 nucleotides read TGTGCCAGTACTTTAGGGGGCAGTGGGAACACTGAAGCTTTCTTT. Encoded protein: CASTLGGSGNTEAFF. The full variable domain, completed using reference TRBV19 and TRBJ1-1, is DGGITQSPKYLFRKEGQNVTLSCEQNLNHDAMYWYRQDPGQGLRLIYYSQIVNDFQKGDIAEGYSVSREKKESFPLTVTSAQKNPTAFYLCASTLGGSGNTEAFFGQGTRLTVV.

The CDR3 DNA follows: TGTGCCAGCAGCCCCGGATCGCTAGACTATGGCTACACCTTC. It specifies CASSPGSLDYGYTF. This sequence joins TRBV7-2 and TRBJ1-2, with D hard to call. The V gene lost 5 bases and the J gene lost 3 bases, with 13 bases spanning the gap. The CDR3 is made up of 14 amino acids. Germline loops: CDR1 SGHTA, CDR2 FQGNSA.

The chain couples TRBV2 to TRBJ1-6; no reliable D call. This CDR3 region has 15 residues. The germline V and J ends were trimmed by 2 bases and 9 bases, with 14 bases remaining between them. Germline V gene data show CDR1 as SNHLY and CDR2 as FYNNEI. The CDR3, as DNA: TGTGCCAGCAGTGAATTCTCCTCGGGTGGTTCACCCCTCCACTTT. Translating gives CASSEFSSGGSPLHF.

The chain uses TRBV5-5 and TRBJ2-7; 8 positions agree with TRBD1. Trimming took 4 bases from V and 3 from J; bases not matched to a gene: 9. CDR1 is SGHKS and CDR2 is YYEKEE in the germline V gene (reference sequence). The CDR3 totals 15 residues. This chain's CDR3 is CASSPNPGTGYEQYF. DNA of the CDR3: TGTGCCAGCAGCCCAAATCCCGGGACAGGCTACGAGCAGTACTTC.

The chain couples TRBV25-1 to TRBJ2-1; 13 positions match TRBD2. V was pared by 5 bases and J by 2 bases, with 6 bases of the junction left unmatched. CDR1 is MGHDK and CDR2 is SYGVNS in the germline V gene. The CDR3 is 17 amino acids. The CDR3 bases are TGTGCCAGCAGTTCCCCCGGGACTAGCGGGGCCTACAATGAGCAGTTCTTC. Protein product: CASSSPGTSGAYNEQFF.

CDR3 sequence (DNA): TGCGCCAGCAGCCAAGTCCGGGGGGCTGAGTATGGCTACACCTTC. Protein: CASSQVRGAEYGYTF. The genes are TRBV4-1 and TRBJ1-2; D perhaps matches TRBD1 (6 bases). This CDR3 contains 15 residues. Germline CDR1 is MGHRA and CDR2 is YSYEKL. The V end was cut by 1 base, the J end by 5 bases, with 14 bases between.

The rearrangement joins TRBV7-3 to TRBJ2-2, with 11 bases that match TRBD2. The CDR3 is 16 residues long. After removal of 4 bases from V and 4 bases from J, the junction contained 5 bases not matched to a gene. Germline-derived CDR1 and CDR2 are SGHTA and FQGTGA. The chain's CDR3 is CASSYGLAGGTGELFF. The DNA of the CDR3 is TGTGCCAGCAGCTACGGACTAGCGGGTGGCACCGGGGAGCTGTTTTTT.

The chain employs TRBV9 and TRBJ2-7; TRBD2 matches at 7 bases. Germline V gene sequence: CDR1 SGDLS, CDR2 YYNGEE. With V trimmed by 0 bases and J by 6 bases, 15 bases remained unmatched. The CDR3 runs to 17 residues. CDR3 residues: CASSVDPHGGILGEQYF. The DNA of the CDR3 is TGTGCCAGCAGCGTAGATCCTCACGGGGGGATATTGGGCGAGCAGTACTTC.

This clone was seen more than once but under ten times. The gene calls are TRBV2 and TRBJ1-2; TRBD1 agrees at 7 bases. Germline V CDR1 and CDR2: SNHLY, FYNNEI. The CDR3 is 15 amino acids. J lost 2 bases, V lost 6 bases, and 9 bases had no gene match. The CDR3 sequence: CASSARQGLNYGYTF. CDR3 coding DNA: TGTGCCAGCAGCGCCAGACAGGGATTGAACTATGGCTACACCTTC. Drawing the rest from reference TRBV2 and TRBJ1-2, the complete variable domain is EPEVTQTPSHQVTQMGQEVILRCVPISNHLYFYWYRQILGQKVEFLVSFYNNEISEKSEIFDDQFSVERPDGSNFTLKIRSTKLEDSAMYFCASSARQGLNYGYTFGSGTRLTVV.

V usage is TRBV19 and J usage is TRBJ1-6; D is uncertain. This CDR3 spans 15 amino acids. Trimming shortened V by 3 bases and J by 10 bases, and 16 bases separated the two germline ends. In germline, CDR1 is LNHDA, CDR2 SQIVND (reference sequence). CDR3 region: CASSIQLRISSPLHF. The DNA of the CDR3 is TGTGCCAGTAGTATCCAACTCAGGATTTCCTCACCCCTCCACTTT.

Only one count was recorded for this clone. This chain joins TRBV4-1 and TRBJ1-6; weak D call: TRBD1 (6 bases). This CDR3 comprises 15 residues. Germline V gives CDR1 MGHRA, CDR2 YSYEKL. V was pared by 2 bases and J by 7 bases, with 12 bases between. This CDR3 is CASSQPDRLNSPLHF. CDR3 sequence (DNA): TGCGCCAGCAGCCAACCTGACAGGTTAAATTCACCCCTCCACTTT.

The V gene is TRBV5-1, the J gene TRBJ1-1, with D maybe TRBD1 (5 bases). This CDR3 spans 14 amino acids. V lost 7 bases and J 1 base, leaving 14 bases between the germline ends. CDR1 SGHRS and CDR2 YFSETQ come from the germline V gene. As DNA, the CDR3 is TGCGCCAGCCAGGACATATTCACGAACACTGAAGCTTTCTTT. It yields the protein CASQDIFTNTEAFF.

The rearrangement uses TRBV19 and TRBJ1-1, with TRBD1 matching 7 bases. The trim removed 3 bases at V and 1 base at J, leaving 2 bases unmatched. CDR3 length: 14 amino acids. From germline, CDR1 is LNHDA and CDR2 SQIVND (reference sequence). The CDR3 spells CASSIGTENTEAFF. The CDR3 DNA is TGTGCCAGTAGTATCGGGACAGAGAACACTGAAGCTTTCTTT.

This clone appeared a single time. This chain uses TRBV21-1 with TRBJ2-7; TRBD1 was called by the table and not checked on the DNA. TRBV21-1 is a known pseudogene. There are 14 residues in the CDR3. The CDR3 reads CASSGRQGTYEQYF. CDR3 bases: TGTGCCAGCAGCGGGCGACAGGGGACCTACGAGCAGTACTTC.

The chain recombines TRBV7-8 with TRBJ1-4; D may be TRBD1 (5 bases). V lost 2 bases to trimming and J lost 0 bases, with 16 bases between them. The CDR3 has 18 residues. Per germline, CDR1 SGHVS and CDR2 FQNEAQ. The CDR3: CASSLRGPSGTTNEKLFF. CDR3 in DNA: TGTGCCAGCAGCTTAAGGGGTCCCTCAGGAACAACTAATGAAAAACTGTTTTTT.

This clone was recorded only once. The chain links TRBV7-3 to TRBJ2-1, with 11 bases lining up with TRBD2. The CDR3 totals 16 residues. Per germline, CDR1 SGHTA and CDR2 FQGTGA. Unmatched junction bases numbered 3, after V lost 5 bases and J lost 0 bases. CDR3 loop: CASSPSGRTSYNEQFF. In nucleotides, the CDR3 is TGTGCCAGCAGCCCTAGCGGGAGGACCTCCTACAATGAGCAGTTCTTC.

This chain joins TRBV6-5 and TRBJ2-7, with D perhaps matching TRBD1 (5 bases). CDR1 and CDR2 from the germline V gene are MNHEY and SVGAGI. V was clipped by 0 bases and J by 0 bases, with 9 bases between them. This CDR3 has 15 amino acids. The CDR3 nucleotides read TGTGCCAGCAGTTACTCGCCAGGGCCCTCCTACGAGCAGTACTTC. As protein: CASSYSPGPSYEQYF.

The chain recombines TRBV7-8 with TRBJ2-4; a possible D gene is TRBD2 (5 bases). Trimming took 1 base from V and 0 from J, leaving 10 bases between them. From germline, CDR1 is SGHVS and CDR2 FQNEAQ. This CDR3 is built from 16 residues. CDR3 loop: CASSLDGGLAKNIQYF. The CDR3 DNA follows: TGTGCCAGCAGCTTAGATGGCGGACTAGCCAAAAACATTCAGTACTTC.